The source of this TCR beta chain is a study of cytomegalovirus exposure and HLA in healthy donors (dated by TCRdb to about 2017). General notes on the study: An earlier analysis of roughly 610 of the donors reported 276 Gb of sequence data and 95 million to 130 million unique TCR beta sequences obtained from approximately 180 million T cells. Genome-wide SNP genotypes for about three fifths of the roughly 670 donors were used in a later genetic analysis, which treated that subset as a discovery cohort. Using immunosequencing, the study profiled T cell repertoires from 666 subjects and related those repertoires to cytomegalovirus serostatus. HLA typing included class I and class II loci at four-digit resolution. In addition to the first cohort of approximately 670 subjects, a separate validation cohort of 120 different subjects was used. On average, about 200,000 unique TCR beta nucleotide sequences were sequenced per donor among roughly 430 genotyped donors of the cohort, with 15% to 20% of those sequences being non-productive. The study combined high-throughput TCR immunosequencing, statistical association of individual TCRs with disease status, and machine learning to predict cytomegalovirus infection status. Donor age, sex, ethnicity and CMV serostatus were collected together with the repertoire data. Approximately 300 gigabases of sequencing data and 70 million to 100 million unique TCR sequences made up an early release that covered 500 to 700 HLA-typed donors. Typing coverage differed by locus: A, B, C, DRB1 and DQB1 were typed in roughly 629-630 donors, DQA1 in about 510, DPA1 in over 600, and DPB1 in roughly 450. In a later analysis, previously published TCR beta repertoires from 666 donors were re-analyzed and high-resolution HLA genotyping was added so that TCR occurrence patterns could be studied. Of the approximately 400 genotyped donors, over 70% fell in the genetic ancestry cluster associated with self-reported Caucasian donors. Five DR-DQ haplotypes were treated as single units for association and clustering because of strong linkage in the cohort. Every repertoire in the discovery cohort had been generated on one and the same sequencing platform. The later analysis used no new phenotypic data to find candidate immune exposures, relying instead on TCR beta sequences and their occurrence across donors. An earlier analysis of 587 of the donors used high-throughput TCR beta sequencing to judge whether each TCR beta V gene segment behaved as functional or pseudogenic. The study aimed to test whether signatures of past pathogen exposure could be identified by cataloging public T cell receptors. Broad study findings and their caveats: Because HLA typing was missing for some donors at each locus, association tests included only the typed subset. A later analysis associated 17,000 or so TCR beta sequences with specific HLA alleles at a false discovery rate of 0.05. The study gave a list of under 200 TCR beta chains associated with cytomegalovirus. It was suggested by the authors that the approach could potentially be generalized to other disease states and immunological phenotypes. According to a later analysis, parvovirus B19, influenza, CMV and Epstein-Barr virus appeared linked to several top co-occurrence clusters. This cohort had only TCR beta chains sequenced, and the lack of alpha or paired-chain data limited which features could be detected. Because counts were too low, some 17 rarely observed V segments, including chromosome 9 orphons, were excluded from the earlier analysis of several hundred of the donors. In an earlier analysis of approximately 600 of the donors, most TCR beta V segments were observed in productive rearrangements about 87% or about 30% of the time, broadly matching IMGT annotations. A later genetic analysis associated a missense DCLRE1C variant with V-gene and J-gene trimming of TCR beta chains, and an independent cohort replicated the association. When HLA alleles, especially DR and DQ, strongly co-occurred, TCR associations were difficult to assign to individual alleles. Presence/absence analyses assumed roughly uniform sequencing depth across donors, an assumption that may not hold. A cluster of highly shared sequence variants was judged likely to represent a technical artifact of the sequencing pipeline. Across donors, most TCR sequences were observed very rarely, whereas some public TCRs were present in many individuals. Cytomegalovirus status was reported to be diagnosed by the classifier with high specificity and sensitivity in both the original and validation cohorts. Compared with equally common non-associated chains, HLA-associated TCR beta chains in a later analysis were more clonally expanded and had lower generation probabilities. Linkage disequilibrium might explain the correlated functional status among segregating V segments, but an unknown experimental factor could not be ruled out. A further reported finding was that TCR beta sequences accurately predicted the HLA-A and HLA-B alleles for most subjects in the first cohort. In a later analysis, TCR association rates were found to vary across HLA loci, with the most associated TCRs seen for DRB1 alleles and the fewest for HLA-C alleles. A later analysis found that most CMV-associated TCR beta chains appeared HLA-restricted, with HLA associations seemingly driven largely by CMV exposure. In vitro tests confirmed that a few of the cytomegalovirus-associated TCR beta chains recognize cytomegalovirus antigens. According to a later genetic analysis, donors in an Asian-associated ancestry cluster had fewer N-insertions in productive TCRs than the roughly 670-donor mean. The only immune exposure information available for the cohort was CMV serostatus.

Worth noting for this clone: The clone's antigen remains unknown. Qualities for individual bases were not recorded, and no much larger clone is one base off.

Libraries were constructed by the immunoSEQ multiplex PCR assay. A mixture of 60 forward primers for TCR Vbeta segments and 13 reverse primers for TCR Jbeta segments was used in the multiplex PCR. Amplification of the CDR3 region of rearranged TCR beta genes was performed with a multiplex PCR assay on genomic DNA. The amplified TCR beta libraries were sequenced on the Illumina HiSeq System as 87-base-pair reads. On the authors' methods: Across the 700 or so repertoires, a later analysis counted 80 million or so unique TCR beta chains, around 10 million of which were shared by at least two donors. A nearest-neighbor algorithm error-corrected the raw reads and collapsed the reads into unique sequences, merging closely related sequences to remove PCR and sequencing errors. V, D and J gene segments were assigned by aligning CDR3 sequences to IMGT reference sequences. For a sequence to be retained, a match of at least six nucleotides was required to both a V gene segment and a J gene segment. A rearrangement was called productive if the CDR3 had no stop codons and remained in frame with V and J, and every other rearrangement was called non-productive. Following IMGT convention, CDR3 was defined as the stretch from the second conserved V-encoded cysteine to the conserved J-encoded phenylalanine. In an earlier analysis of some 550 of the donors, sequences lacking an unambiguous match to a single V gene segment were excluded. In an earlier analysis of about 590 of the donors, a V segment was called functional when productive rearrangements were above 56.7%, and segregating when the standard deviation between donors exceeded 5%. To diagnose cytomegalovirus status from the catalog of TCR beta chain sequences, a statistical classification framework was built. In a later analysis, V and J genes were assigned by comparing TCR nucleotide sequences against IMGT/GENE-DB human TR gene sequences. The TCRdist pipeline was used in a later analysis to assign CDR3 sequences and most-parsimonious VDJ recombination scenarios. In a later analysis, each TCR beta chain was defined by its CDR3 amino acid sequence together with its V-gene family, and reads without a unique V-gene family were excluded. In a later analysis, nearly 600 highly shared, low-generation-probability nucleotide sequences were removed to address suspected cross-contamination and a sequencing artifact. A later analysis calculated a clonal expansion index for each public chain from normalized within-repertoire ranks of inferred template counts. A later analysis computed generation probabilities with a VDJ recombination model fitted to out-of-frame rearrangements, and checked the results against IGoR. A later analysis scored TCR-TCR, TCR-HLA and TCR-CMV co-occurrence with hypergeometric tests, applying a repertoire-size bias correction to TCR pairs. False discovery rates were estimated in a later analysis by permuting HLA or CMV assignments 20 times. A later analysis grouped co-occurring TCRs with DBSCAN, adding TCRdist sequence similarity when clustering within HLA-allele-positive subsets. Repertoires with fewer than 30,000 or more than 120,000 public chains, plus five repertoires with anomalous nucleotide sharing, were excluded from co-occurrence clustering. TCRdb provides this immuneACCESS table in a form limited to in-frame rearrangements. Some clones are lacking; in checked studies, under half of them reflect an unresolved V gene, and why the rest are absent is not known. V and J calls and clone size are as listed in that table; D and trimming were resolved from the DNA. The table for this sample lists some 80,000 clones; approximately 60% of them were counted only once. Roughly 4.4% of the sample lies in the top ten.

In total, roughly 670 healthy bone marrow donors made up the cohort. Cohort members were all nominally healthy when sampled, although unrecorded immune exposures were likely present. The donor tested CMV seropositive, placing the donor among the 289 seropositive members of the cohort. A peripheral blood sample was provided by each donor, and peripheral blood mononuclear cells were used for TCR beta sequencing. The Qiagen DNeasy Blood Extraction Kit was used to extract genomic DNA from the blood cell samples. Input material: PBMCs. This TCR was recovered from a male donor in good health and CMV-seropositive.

In nucleotide form, the sequence is TGTGCCAGCAGCTCCTTAGCGGGAGAGGGGTACAATGAGCAGTTCTTC. It translates to CASSSLAGEGYNEQFF. The V and J segments used are TRBV7-2 and TRBJ2-1, with TRBD2 identical over 9 junction bases. Compared with germline, V lacks 4 bases and J lacks 4 bases; bases without a gene match: 8. The germline V gene provides CDR1 SGHTA and CDR2 FQGNSA. From its cysteine to its phenylalanine, the CDR3 spans 16 amino acids. Solely the CDR3 DNA is kept, with 48 bases framed from the first base.